Listed below are T cell receptor beta chains from one sample, sequenced in a study of blood T cell repertoires in COVID-19. Repertoires were generated with immunoSEQ multiplex PCR, while TCRdb's copy carries only in-frame clones and drops some. In the table there are 200,000 to 250,000 clones, approximately 85% of which are singletons. Specimen: PBMCs or T cells enriched from blood (not recorded which). These receptor sequences come from a woman aged 45-59 years with acute COVID-19. CDR3s include the opening cysteine and the closing phenylalanine or tryptophan. The order of the fields is J gene, clone size, V gene, D gene, CDR3 length, CDR3 DNA, CDR3 protein. D genes are given only for firm matches. Only some rows state a clone size, as once, few, many or a class for expanded clones.

j_call: TRBJ1-5
clone_size: .
v_call: TRBV12-3/TRBV12-4
d_call: .
cdr3_length: 13
cdr3_nt: TGTGCCAGCAGCCCCAATAGCAATCAGCCCCAGCATTTT
cdr3_aa: CASSPNSNQPQHF

j_call: TRBJ1-5
clone_size: once
v_call: TRBV7-9
d_call: TRBD1
cdr3_length: 15
cdr3_nt: TGTGCCAGCAGCGACGGACAGGGAATGGGACAGCCCCAGCATTTT
cdr3_aa: CASSDGQGMGQPQHF

j_call: TRBJ2-7
clone_size: .
v_call: TRBV3-1/TRBV3-2
d_call: .
cdr3_length: 14
cdr3_nt: TGTGCCAGCAGCACGGGGGGCTCTCGCTACGAGCAGTACTTC
cdr3_aa: CASSTGGSRYEQYF

j_call: TRBJ2-5
clone_size: .
v_call: TRBV5-4
d_call: TRBD1
cdr3_length: 14
cdr3_nt: TGTGCCAGCAGCGCGACAGGGGGTGGAGAGACCCAGTACTTC
cdr3_aa: CASSATGGGETQYF

j_call: TRBJ2-5
clone_size: once
v_call: TRBV7-8
d_call: TRBD2
cdr3_length: 16
cdr3_nt: TGTGCCAGCAGCCGGACTAGCGGGGGGCCCGCGGAGACCCAGTACTTC
cdr3_aa: CASSRTSGGPAETQYF

j_call: TRBJ2-7
clone_size: .
v_call: TRBV11-2
d_call: TRBD1
cdr3_length: 16
cdr3_nt: TGTGCCAGCAGCTTAATGCCCCAGGGGGCGTCCTACGAGCAGTACTTC
cdr3_aa: CASSLMPQGASYEQYF

j_call: TRBJ1-2
clone_size: .
v_call: TRBV7-9
d_call: .
cdr3_length: 12
cdr3_nt: TGTGCCAGCAGCTTAGATCCCCTCGGCTACACCTTC
cdr3_aa: CASSLDPLGYTF

j_call: TRBJ1-6
clone_size: .
v_call: TRBV7-6
d_call: TRBD1
cdr3_length: 16
cdr3_nt: TGTGCCAGCAGCTTCCAGTTGACAGGGGGAAATTCACCCCTCCACTTT
cdr3_aa: CASSFQLTGGNSPLHF

j_call: TRBJ2-4
clone_size: .
v_call: TRBV7-3
d_call: TRBD2
cdr3_length: 14
cdr3_nt: TGTGCCAGCAGTCTTACGGGGGGGCAACGCATTCAGTACTTC
cdr3_aa: CASSLTGGQRIQYF

j_call: TRBJ2-7
clone_size: .
v_call: TRBV19
d_call: .
cdr3_length: 15
cdr3_nt: TGTGCCAGTAGGCTAAAAGGGGAAAAACAACAAGAGCAGTACTTC
cdr3_aa: CASRLKGEKQQEQYF

j_call: TRBJ2-1
clone_size: .
v_call: TRBV9
d_call: TRBD2
cdr3_length: 15
cdr3_nt: TGTGCCAGCAGCGTAGGCGGGGGGGCAAGAAATGAGCAGTTCTTC
cdr3_aa: CASSVGGGARNEQFF

j_call: TRBJ2-2
clone_size: once
v_call: TRBV9
d_call: .
cdr3_length: 16
cdr3_nt: TGTGCCAGCAGCGTTATGTCGCTAGTGAGCACCGGGGAGCTGTTTTTT
cdr3_aa: CASSVMSLVSTGELFF

j_call: TRBJ2-2
clone_size: .
v_call: TRBV6-2/TRBV6-3
d_call: .
cdr3_length: 13
cdr3_nt: TGTGCCAGCAGTCTCGGCAGGGCCGGGGAGCTGTTTTTT
cdr3_aa: CASSLGRAGELFF

j_call: TRBJ2-5
clone_size: once
v_call: TRBV5-1
d_call: TRBD2
cdr3_length: 15
cdr3_nt: TGCGCCAGCAGCTTTAGCGGGGGGGCCCCTGAGACCCAGTACTTC
cdr3_aa: CASSFSGGAPETQYF

j_call: TRBJ2-3
clone_size: few
v_call: TRBV5-8
d_call: .
cdr3_length: 15
cdr3_nt: TGTGCCAGCAGCTGGGAGGCCAGATCCACGGATACGCAGTATTTT
cdr3_aa: CASSWEARSTDTQYF

j_call: TRBJ2-7
clone_size: .
v_call: TRBV7-9
d_call: TRBD1
cdr3_length: 15
cdr3_nt: TGTGCCAGCAGTACAAACAGGGGTATGGCCTACGAGCAGTACTTC
cdr3_aa: CASSTNRGMAYEQYF

j_call: TRBJ1-4
clone_size: .
v_call: TRBV10-2
d_call: .
cdr3_length: 13
cdr3_nt: TGCGCCAGCAGCGCGGGGACTAATGAAAAACTGTTTTTT
cdr3_aa: CASSAGTNEKLFF

j_call: TRBJ1-2
clone_size: .
v_call: TRBV3-1/TRBV3-2
d_call: .
cdr3_length: 13
cdr3_nt: TGTGCCAGCAGCCAAGGCAGGCACTATGGCTACACCTTC
cdr3_aa: CASSQGRHYGYTF

j_call: TRBJ1-1
clone_size: .
v_call: TRBV2
d_call: .
cdr3_length: 14
cdr3_nt: TGTGCCAGCAGTGAAGGCAGGGTGAACACTGAAGCTTTCTTT
cdr3_aa: CASSEGRVNTEAFF

j_call: TRBJ1-4
clone_size: .
v_call: TRBV19
d_call: TRBD1
cdr3_length: 14
cdr3_nt: TGTGCCAGTAGTACCAGACAGGGGAGGGAAAAACTGTTTTTT
cdr3_aa: CASSTRQGREKLFF

j_call: TRBJ1-1
clone_size: .
v_call: TRBV7-9
d_call: TRBD1
cdr3_length: 14
cdr3_nt: TGTGCCAGCAGCCGACAGGGGATGAACACTGAAGCTTTCTTT
cdr3_aa: CASSRQGMNTEAFF

j_call: TRBJ1-5
clone_size: once
v_call: TRBV3-1/TRBV3-2
d_call: .
cdr3_length: 12
cdr3_nt: TGTGCCAGCAGCCAGCGGGGGGGGCCCCAGCATTTT
cdr3_aa: CASSQRGGPQHF

j_call: TRBJ1-6
clone_size: .
v_call: TRBV7-2
d_call: .
cdr3_length: 19
cdr3_nt: TGTGCCAGCAGCACCAGGGTACCCGAGCACCACGACTATAATTCACCCCTCCACTTT
cdr3_aa: CASSTRVPEHHDYNSPLHF

j_call: TRBJ1-5
clone_size: few
v_call: TRBV11-2
d_call: TRBD1
cdr3_length: 14
cdr3_nt: TGTGCCAGCAGCCCGACAGGGAACAATCAGCCCCAGCATTTT
cdr3_aa: CASSPTGNNQPQHF

j_call: TRBJ1-1
clone_size: once
v_call: TRBV7-2
d_call: TRBD1
cdr3_length: 15
cdr3_nt: TGTGCCAGCAGCTTAGTTGGGACAGGAAACACTGAAGCTTTCTTT
cdr3_aa: CASSLVGTGNTEAFF

j_call: TRBJ2-7
clone_size: .
v_call: TRBV7-2
d_call: TRBD1
cdr3_length: 12
cdr3_nt: TGTGCCAGCAGCCCACAGGGGAGCGAGCAGTACTTC
cdr3_aa: CASSPQGSEQYF

j_call: TRBJ2-5
clone_size: .
v_call: TRBV7-9
d_call: TRBD2
cdr3_length: 14
cdr3_nt: TGTGCCAGCAGCCCAGGGACTAGCTCAGAGACCCAGTACTTC
cdr3_aa: CASSPGTSSETQYF

j_call: TRBJ2-7
clone_size: .
v_call: TRBV5-4
d_call: .
cdr3_length: 14
cdr3_nt: TGTGCCAGCAGCCGACAGATAGGCTCCTACGAGCAGTACTTC
cdr3_aa: CASSRQIGSYEQYF

j_call: TRBJ2-1
clone_size: once
v_call: TRBV5-1
d_call: TRBD2
cdr3_length: 17
cdr3_nt: TGCGCCAGCAGCTCCTCGACTAGCGGGGGGGCCCAGAATGAGCAGTTCTTC
cdr3_aa: CASSSSTSGGAQNEQFF

j_call: TRBJ1-2
clone_size: .
v_call: TRBV7-9
d_call: .
cdr3_length: 13
cdr3_nt: TGTGCCAGCAGTTCTCCACAGGACTATGGCTACACCTTC
cdr3_aa: CASSSPQDYGYTF

j_call: TRBJ2-5
clone_size: .
v_call: TRBV7-9
d_call: TRBD1
cdr3_length: 15
cdr3_nt: TGTGCCAGCAGCCCCCGGACAGGGGGCGCGAAGACCCAGTACTTC
cdr3_aa: CASSPRTGGAKTQYF

j_call: TRBJ1-2
clone_size: .
v_call: TRBV7-9
d_call: .
cdr3_length: 16
cdr3_nt: TGTGCCAGCAGCTCCTTCCACAGGAATACTAACTATGGCTACACCTTC
cdr3_aa: CASSSFHRNTNYGYTF

j_call: TRBJ1-1
clone_size: .
v_call: TRBV19
d_call: TRBD1
cdr3_length: 13
cdr3_nt: TGTGCCAGTAGTGGGCCGGGACAGCCCCCAGCTTTCTTT
cdr3_aa: CASSGPGQPPAFF

j_call: TRBJ1-1
clone_size: .
v_call: TRBV5-4
d_call: .
cdr3_length: 15
cdr3_nt: TGTGCCAGCAGCTTGGGGAGGGGCGCGGACACTGAAGCTTTCTTT
cdr3_aa: CASSLGRGADTEAFF

j_call: TRBJ1-2
clone_size: .
v_call: TRBV2
d_call: TRBD1
cdr3_length: 13
cdr3_nt: TGTGCCAGCAGCCGGGACAGGGAATTTGGCTACACCTTC
cdr3_aa: CASSRDREFGYTF

j_call: TRBJ1-6
clone_size: .
v_call: TRBV27
d_call: .
cdr3_length: 17
cdr3_nt: TGTGCCAGCAGTTTAGGTACAGAGAGCTCCTATAATTCACCCCTCCACTTT
cdr3_aa: CASSLGTESSYNSPLHF

j_call: TRBJ1-1
clone_size: few
v_call: TRBV7-6
d_call: .
cdr3_length: 15
cdr3_nt: TGTGCCAGCAGCTTGAAGGTAGGGACACAGACTGAAGCTTTCTTT
cdr3_aa: CASSLKVGTQTEAFF

j_call: TRBJ2-1
clone_size: .
v_call: TRBV13
d_call: TRBD2
cdr3_length: 19
cdr3_nt: TGTGCCAGCAGTTCGATGGGACTAGCGGGGGGCCTTACTTACAATGAGCAGTTCTTC
cdr3_aa: CASSSMGLAGGLTYNEQFF

j_call: TRBJ2-3
clone_size: .
v_call: TRBV7-3
d_call: .
cdr3_length: 13
cdr3_nt: TGTGCCAGCAGCTTATCCAGCGCGGATACGCAGTATTTT
cdr3_aa: CASSLSSADTQYF

j_call: TRBJ2-1
clone_size: .
v_call: TRBV14
d_call: TRBD1
cdr3_length: 17
cdr3_nt: TGTGCCAGCAGCCAAAATCTAGGACAGGGGCTGTTGAATGAGCAGTTCTTC
cdr3_aa: CASSQNLGQGLLNEQFF

j_call: TRBJ2-7
clone_size: medium-sized
v_call: TRBV5-4
d_call: TRBD1
cdr3_length: 14
cdr3_nt: TGTGCCAGCAGCCAGGACAGGGGGCTCTACGAGCAGTACTTC
cdr3_aa: CASSQDRGLYEQYF

j_call: TRBJ2-1
clone_size: .
v_call: TRBV12-5
d_call: .
cdr3_length: 10
cdr3_nt: TGTGCTAGTGGCCACAGGGAGCAGTTCTTC
cdr3_aa: CASGHREQFF

j_call: TRBJ1-1
clone_size: .
v_call: TRBV9
d_call: .
cdr3_length: 13
cdr3_nt: TGTGCCAGCAGCCCGGGACTGCAGACTGAAGCTTTCTTT
cdr3_aa: CASSPGLQTEAFF

j_call: TRBJ1-5
clone_size: .
v_call: TRBV6-2/TRBV6-3
d_call: .
cdr3_length: 18
cdr3_nt: TGTGCCAGCAGTTACTCGATTTCGGGGATCTATAGCAATCAGCCCCAGCATTTT
cdr3_aa: CASSYSISGIYSNQPQHF

j_call: TRBJ2-3
clone_size: .
v_call: TRBV5-6
d_call: .
cdr3_length: 16
cdr3_nt: TGTGCCAGCAGCTTGGGGGCGGGGGTTCTCACAGGGACGCAGTATTTT
cdr3_aa: CASSLGAGVLTGTQYF

j_call: TRBJ1-5
clone_size: .
v_call: TRBV27
d_call: .
cdr3_length: 15
cdr3_nt: TGTGCCAGCACCCAGGGGTCCCCATCCAATCAGCCCCAGCATTTT
cdr3_aa: CASTQGSPSNQPQHF

j_call: TRBJ1-3
clone_size: .
v_call: TRBV19
d_call: .
cdr3_length: 16
cdr3_nt: TGTGCCAGTAGTATTCCAGGGGTCTACTCTGGAAACACCATATATTTT
cdr3_aa: CASSIPGVYSGNTIYF

j_call: TRBJ1-1
clone_size: .
v_call: TRBV6-5
d_call: .
cdr3_length: 15
cdr3_nt: TGTGCCAGCAGTTACTGGGGGCTGATGAACACTGAAGCTTTCTTT
cdr3_aa: CASSYWGLMNTEAFF

j_call: TRBJ1-1
clone_size: few
v_call: TRBV12-3/TRBV12-4
d_call: TRBD1
cdr3_length: 13
cdr3_nt: TGTGCCAGCAGTTTCGACAGGGGGCGAGAAGCTTTCTTT
cdr3_aa: CASSFDRGREAFF

j_call: TRBJ2-1
clone_size: .
v_call: TRBV11-3
d_call: TRBD2
cdr3_length: 14
cdr3_nt: TGTGCCAGCAGCCGAAGCGGGGATGGTAGTGAGCAGTTCTTC
cdr3_aa: CASSRSGDGSEQFF

j_call: TRBJ1-2
clone_size: .
v_call: TRBV28
d_call: TRBD1
cdr3_length: 13
cdr3_nt: TGTGCCAGCAGTCCCCGGGACAGGTCAGGCTACACCTTC
cdr3_aa: CASSPRDRSGYTF

j_call: TRBJ1-2
clone_size: few
v_call: TRBV7-3
d_call: .
cdr3_length: 12
cdr3_nt: TGTGCCAGCAGCTTGGGGACTGATGGCTACACCTTC
cdr3_aa: CASSLGTDGYTF

j_call: TRBJ2-5
clone_size: .
v_call: TRBV11-2
d_call: TRBD2
cdr3_length: 14
cdr3_nt: TGTGCCAGCAGCGCGGGGGACTACCAAGAGACCCAGTACTTC
cdr3_aa: CASSAGDYQETQYF

j_call: TRBJ1-1
clone_size: .
v_call: TRBV7-2
d_call: .
cdr3_length: 12
cdr3_nt: TGTGCCAGCAGCCGAGACAGACGTGAAGCTTTCTTT
cdr3_aa: CASSRDRREAFF

j_call: TRBJ1-2
clone_size: once
v_call: TRBV18
d_call: .
cdr3_length: 14
cdr3_nt: TGTGCCAGCTCACCAGCGGACACCATCTATGGCTACACCTTC
cdr3_aa: CASSPADTIYGYTF

j_call: TRBJ1-1
clone_size: .
v_call: TRBV30
d_call: .
cdr3_length: 11
cdr3_nt: TGTGCCTGGAGGCCGAGCCGGGAAGCTTTCTTT
cdr3_aa: CAWRPSREAFF

j_call: TRBJ2-3
clone_size: .
v_call: TRBV21-1
d_call: .
cdr3_length: 15
cdr3_nt: TGTGCCAGCAGGGATCGGGACAGCAGCACAGATACGCAGTATTTT
cdr3_aa: CASRDRDSSTDTQYF